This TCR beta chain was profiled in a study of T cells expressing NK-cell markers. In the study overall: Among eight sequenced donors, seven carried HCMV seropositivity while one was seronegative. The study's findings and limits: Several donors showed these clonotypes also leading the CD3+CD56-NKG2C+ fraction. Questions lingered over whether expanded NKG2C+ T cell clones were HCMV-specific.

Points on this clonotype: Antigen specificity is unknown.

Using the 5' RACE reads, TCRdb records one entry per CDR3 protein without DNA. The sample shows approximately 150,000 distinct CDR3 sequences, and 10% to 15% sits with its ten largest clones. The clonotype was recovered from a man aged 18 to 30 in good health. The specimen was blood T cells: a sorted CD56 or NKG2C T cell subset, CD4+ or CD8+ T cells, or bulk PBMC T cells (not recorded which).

CDR3 sequence: CAIQGAKGEQFF. The genes are TRBV12-5 and TRBJ2-1; TCRdb reports TRBD1, a call that lacks DNA to check it against. This CDR3 spans 12 amino acids. Looked up from germline, CDR1 is LGHNT and CDR2 is FRNRAP.